Below are 22 T cell receptor beta chains sequenced from a single sample in a study of cytomegalovirus exposure and HLA in healthy donors. Use of 60 Vbeta and 13 Jbeta primers characterized the PCR. Measured with immunoSEQ multiplex PCR; TCRdb has only the in-frame clones, and not every one. The table lists 220,000 or so clones, around 80% of them singletons. Material for sequencing was PBMCs. These receptors originate from a man between 45 and 60 years old in good health and CMV-seronegative.

The rearrangement joins TRBV5-1 to TRBJ1-5; D perhaps matches TRBD1 (6 bases). This CDR3 has 14 residues. Deletions cut 0 bases from V and 5 bases from J, with 9 bases between. Per germline, CDR1 SGHRS and CDR2 YFSETQ. The DNA for the CDR3 is TGCGCCAGCAGCTTGGGTGAGGGGGATCAGCCCCAGCATTTT. It encodes CASSLGEGDQPQHF.

This chain links TRBV15 with TRBJ1-1, with D perhaps matching TRBD1 (6 bases). The CDR3 covers 15 residues. In germline, CDR1 is LNHNV, CDR2 YYDKDF (reference sequence). V was shortened by 0 bases and J by 0 bases, with 8 bases between the two germline ends. In DNA, the CDR3 is TGTGCCACCAGCAGAGAGGGGACAATGAACACTGAAGCTTTCTTT. The encoded protein is CATSREGTMNTEAFF. Full variable domain (remainder filled in from reference TRBV15 and TRBJ1-1): DAMVIQNPRYQVTQFGKPVTLSCSQTLNHNVMYWYQQKSSQAPKLLFHYYDKDFNNEADTPDNFQSRRPNTSFCFLDIRSPGLGDTAMYLCATSREGTMNTEAFFGQGTRLTVV.

The sample holds a few counts of this clone. V and J are TRBV25-1 and TRBJ1-4; a weak D match, TRBD1 (6 bases). This CDR3 has 15 residues. CDR1 is MGHDK, CDR2 SYGVNS, per germline. Trimming pared 3 bases from V and 2 bases from J, leaving 10 bases between. The CDR3 is CASSEVTGTNEKLFF. CDR3 nucleotides: TGTGCCAGCAGTGAGGTGACAGGTACTAATGAAAAACTGTTTTTT.

Comments on this clone: One end of the junction is discordant with germline, which a read error may explain. The chain is built from TRBV10-2 and TRBJ2-1; 7 bases map to TRBD2. The length of the CDR3 is 10 residues. CDR1 and CDR2 (germline): WSHSY, SAAADI. This CDR3 is CASSAGLVVF. CDR3 sequence (DNA): TGCGCCAGCAGTGCAGGACTAGTAGTCTTC.

This clone was seen a few times. This rearrangement joins TRBV27 to TRBJ2-1; D uncertain. The length of the CDR3 is 16 residues. Germline values: CDR1 MNHEY, CDR2 SMNVEV (reference sequence). The germline V and J ends were trimmed by 6 bases and 0 bases, with 15 bases remaining between them. The CDR3 nucleotides are TGTGCCAGCAGACCCGCCGGGTCCAGCTCCTACAATGAGCAGTTCTTC. Translation: CASRPAGSSSYNEQFF.

This clone was detected once. This chain connects TRBV6-5 to TRBJ1-5; D is uncertain. Trimming removed 5 bases from V and 5 bases from J, with 10 bases in between. Germline loops: CDR1 MNHEY, CDR2 SVGAGI. The CDR3 extends over 13 amino acids. The CDR3 region is CASSRESDQPQHF. For the CDR3, the DNA is TGTGCCAGCAGTAGGGAGTCCGATCAGCCCCAGCATTTT.

The V gene is TRBV4-1, the J gene TRBJ2-3; 9 bases map to TRBD2. This CDR3 region has 16 residues. With V trimmed by 2 bases and J by 1 base, 4 bases remained unmatched. Per germline, CDR1 MGHRA and CDR2 YSYEKL. The chain's CDR3 is CASSQSSGSGTDTQYF. The CDR3 region has the DNA TGCGCCAGCAGCCAAAGTAGCGGGAGTGGCACAGATACGCAGTATTTT.

Turning to this clone: In the same sample, other DNA sequences code for this CDR3. The chain employs TRBV28 and TRBJ2-1, with TRBD2 identical over 15 bases. The CDR3 totals 15 residues. The trim removed 4 bases at V and 6 bases at J, leaving 1 base unmatched. The germline gives CDR1 MDHEN, CDR2 SYDVKM. The CDR3 nucleotides read TGTGCCAGCAGTTCGGGACTAGCGGGAGGCAATGAGCAGTTCTTC. It translates to CASSSGLAGGNEQFF.

The chain is built from TRBV7-9 and TRBJ1-2; D is undetermined. Germline V gene sequence: CDR1 SEHNR, CDR2 FQNEAQ (reference sequence). V shed 1 base and J shed 14 bases, with 11 bases lying between them. The CDR3 totals 11 residues. CDR3 in DNA: TGTGCCAGCAGCTTAGGATTAGAGGATACCTTC. Amino acid sequence: CASSLGLEDTF.

V is TRBV7-8 and J is TRBJ2-1; D is perhaps TRBD2 (6 bases). Trimming took off 5 bases at V and 3 bases at J, with 11 bases between the two ends. This CDR3 spans 14 amino acids. CDR1 is SGHVS and CDR2 is FQNEAQ in the germline V gene. The DNA for the CDR3 is TGTGCCAGCAGCCGGATCGGGGGCTACAATGAGCAGTTCTTC. Translation gives CASSRIGGYNEQFF.

The chain has TRBV5-1 and TRBJ2-2; TRBD2 matches at 8 bases. The CDR3 is made up of 17 amino acids. Trimming cost V 0 bases and J 5 bases; bases outside gene matches: 9. Germline-derived CDR1 and CDR2 are SGHRS and YFSETQ. The CDR3 DNA follows: TGCGCCAGCAGCTTGGAGGCGGGAGGAGGGAGGACCGGGGAGCTGTTTTTT. Translated: CASSLEAGGGRTGELFF.

This chain joins TRBV30 and TRBJ1-4, with 7 nucleotides matching TRBD1. Germline CDR1 and CDR2: GTSNPN and SVGIG (reference sequence). V gave up 4 bases and J gave up 0 bases; unmatched junction bases: 2. The CDR3 spans 14 residues. The CDR3 DNA follows: TGTGCCTGGAACAGGGGCTCAACTAATGAAAAACTGTTTTTT. Translated, it gives CAWNRGSTNEKLFF.

The chain combines TRBV5-1 with TRBJ2-7; 12 nucleotides agree with TRBD1. Germline assignment: CDR1 SGHRS and CDR2 YFSETQ. J lost 6 bases, V lost 5 bases, and 6 bases had no gene match. CDR3 length: 14 amino acids. DNA of the CDR3: TGCGCCAGCAGAGTCGGGACAGGGGGCCCCGAGCAGTACTTC. Translating gives CASRVGTGGPEQYF. The whole variable domain, remainder taken from reference TRBV5-1 and TRBJ2-7, is KAGVTQTPRYLIKTRGQQVTLSCSPISGHRSVSWYQQTPGQGLQFLFEYFSETQRNKGNFPGRFSGRQFSNSRSEMNVSTLELGDSALYLCASRVGTGGPEQYFGPGTRLTVT.

V and J are TRBV7-9 and TRBJ2-1; D is ambiguous. V was cut by 6 bases and J by 2 bases, with 17 bases left in between. Germline V gene data show CDR1 as SEHNR and CDR2 as FQNEAQ (reference sequence). The CDR3 spans 16 residues. CDR3 in amino acids: CASRDSTGEPYNEQFF. In nucleotides, the CDR3 is TGTGCCAGCAGGGATTCGACCGGAGAACCCTACAATGAGCAGTTCTTC.

The chain combines TRBV7-9 with TRBJ1-3, with 8 bases fitting TRBD1. Germline V gene data show CDR1 as SEHNR and CDR2 as FQNEAQ (reference sequence). V dropped 5 bases and J dropped 4; count of bases not matched to a gene: 7. This CDR3 is built from 15 residues. The CDR3 bases are TGTGCCAGCAGCGGTTCCGGGACAGGCGGAAACACCATATATTTT. The encoded protein is CASSGSGTGGNTIYF.

J is TRBJ2-1 and V is TRBV6-5; D perhaps matches TRBD1 (5 bases). Germline V gives CDR1 MNHEY, CDR2 SVGAGI. There are 15 residues in the CDR3. V was shortened by 10 bases and J by 9 bases, with 25 bases between the two germline ends. This chain's CDR3 is CATQLFQGSSTEQFF. The CDR3 DNA is TGTGCCACCCAGTTATTTCAGGGATCATCGACTGAGCAGTTCTTC.

This clone has a handful of counts. This chain connects TRBV6-1 to TRBJ1-5; 8 bases match TRBD1. V trimming: 2 bases; J trimming: 7 bases; junction bases outside the gene matches: 4. Germline V gene sequence: CDR1 MNHNS, CDR2 SASEGT. The CDR3 spans 14 residues. This CDR3 reads CASSEYDRGQPQHF. Here the CDR3 DNA reads TGTGCCAGCAGTGAATACGACAGGGGCCAGCCCCAGCATTTT.

V and J are TRBV7-9 and TRBJ2-7; D might be TRBD2 (5 bases). Germline V gene data show CDR1 as SEHNR and CDR2 as FQNEAQ (reference sequence). The CDR3 has 13 amino acids. V lost 4 bases to trimming and J lost 2 bases, with 9 bases between them. Written as DNA, the CDR3 is TGTGCCAGCAGCTCCTCGGGGACCTACGAGCAGTACTTC. It specifies CASSSSGTYEQYF.

A remark on this clone: One end of the junction does not line up with germline, which may come from a read error. This chain uses TRBV7-9 with TRBJ2-7; no definite D call. Germline V gives CDR1 SEHNR, CDR2 FQNEAQ (reference sequence). The CDR3 loop spans 13 amino acids. The CDR3 is CSSSLVSSYEQYF. The CDR3 DNA sequence: TGTTCCAGCAGCTTAGTCTCTTCCTACGAGCAGTACTTC.

The rearrangement links TRBV7-3 to TRBJ2-7; TRBD2 aligns across 11 bases. Germline V CDR1 and CDR2: SGHTA, FQGTGA. The V segment lost 5 bases and the J segment 5 bases; nucleotides outside the gene matches: 5. The CDR3 has 14 residues. The CDR3 protein is CASSLTSGSDEQYF. The CDR3 DNA sequence: TGTGCCAGCAGCCTCACTAGCGGGAGCGACGAGCAGTACTTC.

The rearrangement uses TRBV11-1 and TRBJ2-6; D may be TRBD2 (6 bases). Deletions cut 3 bases from V and 8 bases from J, with 11 bases between. This CDR3 is built from 14 residues. CDR1 and CDR2 (germline): SGHAT, FQDESV (reference sequence). The CDR3 region has the DNA TGTGCCAGCAGCTTGGGGACTTGGTCCAACGTCCTGACTTTC. It yields the protein CASSLGTWSNVLTF. Using reference TRBV11-1 and TRBJ2-6 for the parts outside the CDR3, the full variable domain is EAEVAQSPRYKITEKSQAVAFWCDPISGHATLYWYRQILGQGPELLVQFQDESVVDDSQLPKDRFSAERLKGVDSTLKIQPAELGDSAMYLCASSLGTWSNVLTFGAGSRLTVL.

The chain links TRBV4-2 to TRBJ1-2; no firm D call. Trimming stripped 2 bases from V and 8 bases from J, with 18 bases between. Germline V CDR1 and CDR2: LGHNA, YNFKEQ. The CDR3 runs 15 residues. CDR3 DNA sequence: TGTGCCAGCAGCCAACTTGGACGGACGCCGGGAGGCTACACCTTC. Translating gives CASSQLGRTPGGYTF.